Shown below are 2 T cell receptor beta chains from a single sample sequenced in a study of radiotherapy plus CTLA-4 blockade in lung cancer. TCRdb's copy holds only in-frame clones and misses some; the assay was immunoSEQ multiplex PCR. Among 35,000 to 40,000 clones listed, around 85% were seen once. This specimen was peripheral blood, taken from a patient treated with radiotherapy plus ipilimumab. Receptor source: a human donor with non-small cell lung cancer who had stable disease on radiotherapy plus ipilimumab.

This sequence joins TRBV7-6 and TRBJ2-7; 8 bases line up with TRBD1. The CDR3 is made up of 13 amino acids. In germline, CDR1 is SGHVS, CDR2 FNYEAQ. The junction had 3 bases not matched to a gene; V was cut back by 5 bases and J by 3 bases. CDR3 sequence reads: CASSPTGGYEQYF. The CDR3, as DNA: TGTGCCAGCAGCCCTACAGGGGGCTACGAGCAGTACTTC.

The chain combines TRBV21-1 with TRBJ2-1; the table's D call, TRBD2, was not checked against the DNA. TRBV21-1 is annotated as a pseudogene. The CDR3 is 12 amino acids. The CDR3 coding sequence is TGTGCCAGCAGCAAACTCCCGAATGAGCAGTTCTTC. It yields the protein CASSKLPNEQFF.